This entry lists 27 T cell receptor beta chains sequenced from one sample in a study of blood T cell repertoires in COVID-19. Method: immunoSEQ multiplex PCR; TCRdb's copy keeps in-frame clones and lacks some. The table includes more than 110,000 clones, 77% detected once. Input material: peripheral blood. These receptors originate from a woman in her forties or fifties with active or convalescent COVID-19.

This clone was recorded a few times. The chain joins TRBV2 to TRBJ2-7, with 7 bases matching TRBD2. There are 14 residues in the CDR3. Germline values: CDR1 SNHLY, CDR2 FYNNEI. Losses at the gene ends were 6 bases for V and 5 bases for J; bases not matched to a gene: 10. This chain's CDR3 is CASSRSGILNEQYF. For the CDR3, the DNA is TGTGCCAGCAGCCGAAGCGGGATCCTTAACGAGCAGTACTTC.

The genes are TRBV5-1 and TRBJ2-3; TRBD1 agrees at 8 bases. CDR1 and CDR2 from the germline V gene are SGHRS and YFSETQ. The junction had 9 bases not matched to a gene; V was cut back by 5 bases and J by 4 bases. The CDR3 consists of 15 residues. The chain's CDR3 is CASSPTGVRADTQYF. For the CDR3, the DNA is TGCGCCAGCAGTCCGACAGGGGTTCGTGCAGATACGCAGTATTTT.

The chain uses TRBV4-3 and TRBJ2-7; D gene unclear. Looked up from germline, CDR1 is LGHNA and CDR2 is YSLEER. V shed 0 bases and J shed 2 bases, with 5 bases lying between them. The CDR3 totals 13 residues. In nucleotides, the CDR3 is TGCGCCAGCAGCCAAGATCTTCCCTACGAGCAGTACTTC. It translates to CASSQDLPYEQYF.

This clone was counted between two and nine times. The chain combines TRBV7-2 with TRBJ2-5; 10 bases fit TRBD2. The junction had 4 bases not matched to a gene; V was cut back by 5 bases and J by 1 base. The CDR3 has 15 amino acids. CDR1 SGHTA and CDR2 FQGNSA come from the germline V gene. The CDR3 bases are TGTGCCAGCAGCCTCTGGACTAGCGGCCAAGAGACCCAGTACTTC. Translation: CASSLWTSGQETQYF.

Note on this clone: Different DNA sequences within this sample yield the same CDR3. V usage is TRBV6-5 and J usage is TRBJ1-4; tentative D call: TRBD1 (6 bases). This CDR3 is built from 14 residues. The germline V gene has CDR1 MNHEY and CDR2 SVGAGI. V dropped 2 bases and J dropped 4 bases, with 8 bases sitting between them. The DNA for the CDR3 is TGTGCCAGCAGTTACGGACAGTTTAATGAAAAACTGTTTTTT. It encodes CASSYGQFNEKLFF.

The V call is TRBV7-9, the J call TRBJ1-1, with 7 bases lining up with TRBD1. The CDR3 sequence is 15 residues long. Per the germline V gene, CDR1 is SEHNR and CDR2 is FQNEAQ (reference sequence). J was trimmed by 1 base and V by 0 bases; bases with no gene match: 2. Written as DNA, the CDR3 is TGTGCCAGCAGCTTAGCGACAGGGAAGAACACTGAAGCTTTCTTT. It specifies CASSLATGKNTEAFF.

The J gene is TRBJ1-1, the V gene TRBV7-9; D ambiguous. The CDR3 has 13 residues. The germline V gene has CDR1 SEHNR and CDR2 FQNEAQ (reference sequence). The ends were cut back, 2 bases at V and 8 bases at J, with 12 bases in the middle. The CDR3 loop is CASSLNDFFEAFF. The CDR3 coding sequence is TGTGCCAGCAGCTTAAACGACTTCTTCGAAGCTTTCTTT.

This chain uses TRBV29-1 with TRBJ1-2, with TRBD1 matching over 8 bases. CDR1 is SQVTM and CDR2 is ANQGSEA in the germline V gene. This CDR3 has 11 amino acids. V lost 5 bases and J lost 8; bases outside the gene matches: 4. CDR3: CSVRTGRGYTF. Written as DNA, the CDR3 is TGCAGCGTTCGGACAGGGCGAGGCTACACCTTC.

The gene calls are TRBV9 and TRBJ2-2; D possibly corresponds to TRBD1 (5 bases). Trimming removed 6 bases at V and 4 bases at J, with 13 bases between. The CDR3 extends over 14 amino acids. CDR1 SGDLS and CDR2 YYNGEE come from the germline V gene. CDR3 residues: CASNPRVGTGELFF. CDR3 nucleotide sequence: TGTGCCAGCAACCCCAGGGTCGGCACCGGGGAGCTGTTTTTT.

There are a few counts of this clone. This chain links TRBV19 with TRBJ1-1; no firm D call. V was shortened by 3 bases and J by 7 bases, with 18 bases between the two germline ends. CDR1 and CDR2 from the germline V gene are LNHDA and SQIVND (reference sequence). The CDR3 consists of 15 residues. Here the CDR3 reads CASSISPREAVEAFF. In nucleotides, the CDR3 is TGTGCCAGTAGTATTTCTCCCCGCGAGGCCGTTGAAGCTTTCTTT.

This clone was detected many times. V is TRBV6-5 and J is TRBJ2-1; D is ambiguous. This CDR3 comprises 14 residues. The germline CDR1 and CDR2 sequences are MNHEY and SVGAGI. V lost 6 bases and J lost 2, with 11 bases in between. CDR3 coding DNA: TGTGCCAGCAGCTCTCGGTCCACCTACAATGAGCAGTTCTTC. This translates into CASSSRSTYNEQFF.

The chain carries TRBV28 and TRBJ1-2; D ambiguous. Trimming left V 1 base short and J 4 bases short, with 10 bases between. From germline, CDR1 is MDHEN and CDR2 SYDVKM. The CDR3 length is 14 residues. The CDR3 DNA reads TGTGCCAGCAGTTTATCCGGGAGGTCCTATGGCTACACCTTC. Its translation is CASSLSGRSYGYTF.

This clone was counted only a few times. The chain employs TRBV27 and TRBJ2-2; TRBD2 is a possible D gene (6 bases). Germline V CDR1 and CDR2: MNHEY, SMNVEV (reference sequence). Trimming pared 0 bases from V and 7 bases from J, leaving 6 bases between. This CDR3 region has 13 residues. The DNA for the CDR3 is TGTGCCAGCAGTTTATCGCGGGGCGGGGAGCTGTTTTTT. Amino acid sequence: CASSLSRGGELFF.

A few counts support this clone. J is TRBJ1-1 and V is TRBV5-5; D not certain. CDR1 and CDR2 (germline): SGHKS, YYEKEE (reference sequence). V was cut by 1 base and J by 0 bases, with 7 bases left in between. The CDR3 totals 14 residues. DNA for the CDR3: TGTGCCAGCAGCTTGCAGAACATGAACACTGAAGCTTTCTTT. Amino acids: CASSLQNMNTEAFF.

The rearrangement uses TRBV3-1 (or the pseudogene TRBV3-2) and TRBJ2-1, with 8 bases matching TRBD2. V lost 5 bases and J lost 4; bases outside the gene matches: 7. CDR3 length equals 15 residues. Germline CDR1 LGHDT, CDR2 YNNKEL (reference sequence). This CDR3 reads CASSVTSGSYNEQFF. The CDR3 DNA sequence: TGTGCCAGCAGCGTAACTAGCGGCTCTTACAATGAGCAGTTCTTC.

This clone occurred once. The chain carries TRBV19 and TRBJ1-1; unclear D gene. The V end lost 7 bases, the J end lost 1 base, and 7 bases lay between the germline ends. CDR3 length: 12 residues. Germline values: CDR1 LNHDA, CDR2 SQIVND (reference sequence). The CDR3 coding sequence is TGTGCCAGTACCACACCGAACACTGAAGCTTTCTTT. This translates into CASTTPNTEAFF.

As to this clone: Other DNA sequences in this sample translate to the same CDR3. The V and J genes are TRBV27 and TRBJ1-5, with a tentative D call TRBD1 (6 bases). CDR1 and CDR2 (germline): MNHEY, SMNVEV (reference sequence). This CDR3 comprises 17 residues. The V gene lost 6 bases and the J gene lost 0 bases, with 18 bases spanning the gap. The CDR3: CASSSVLGGHSNQPQHF. In DNA form, the CDR3 reads TGTGCCAGCAGCTCCGTCCTCGGGGGGCATAGCAATCAGCCCCAGCATTTT.

V and J are TRBV30 and TRBJ2-1; 14 bases are a match to TRBD2. Germline-derived CDR1 and CDR2 are GTSNPN and SVGIG (reference sequence). This CDR3 comprises 16 residues. V shed 8 bases and J 9 bases; nucleotides not matched to a gene: 15. The CDR3 sequence: CAGTGRGTSGRGEQFF. CDR3 coding DNA: TGTGCCGGGACAGGGAGGGGGACTAGCGGGAGAGGTGAGCAGTTCTTC. Complete variable domain (other parts from reference TRBV30 and TRBJ2-1): SQTIHQWPATLVQPVGSPLSLECTVEGTSNPNLYWYRQAAGRGLQLLFYSVGIGQISSEVPQNLSASRPQDRQFILSSKKLLLSDSGFYLCAGTGRGTSGRGEQFFGPGTRLTVL.

CDR3 nucleotides: TGTGCCAGCAGCCGTCAACGGGGAACTAGCGGGGGGATGAGCACAGATACGCAGTATTTT. Translating gives CASSRQRGTSGGMSTDTQYF. The genes are TRBV9 and TRBJ2-3; 12 bases match TRBD2. J gave up 0 bases and V 4 bases, and 15 bases lay outside the gene matches. Germline loops: CDR1 SGDLS, CDR2 YYNGEE. The CDR3 runs to 20 residues.

The genes are TRBV7-6 and TRBJ2-5; 10 positions agree with TRBD2. The CDR3 runs to 15 residues. J lost 4 bases, V lost 5 bases, and 7 bases had no gene match. The germline CDR1 and CDR2 sequences are SGHVS and FNYEAQ. Written as DNA, the CDR3 is TGTGCCAGCAGCAAGCTAGCGGGAGCACCAGAGACCCAGTACTTC. Protein product: CASSKLAGAPETQYF.

V and J are TRBV5-1 and TRBJ2-3, with no clear D. CDR1 and CDR2 from the germline V gene are SGHRS and YFSETQ. V dropped 4 bases and J dropped 0 bases, with 6 bases sitting between them. There are 13 residues in the CDR3. The CDR3 sequence is CASSVTSTDTQYF. The CDR3 DNA sequence: TGCGCCAGCAGCGTGACTAGCACAGATACGCAGTATTTT.

In its sample, this clone was seen many times. This sequence joins TRBV7-9 and TRBJ2-7; no definite D call. Germline V CDR1 and CDR2: SEHNR, FQNEAQ (reference sequence). CDR3 length: 11 residues. The V and J ends lost 5 bases and 3 bases respectively, with 5 bases between them. The CDR3 here is CASSLSYEQYF. The CDR3 DNA sequence: TGTGCCAGCAGCCTCAGCTACGAGCAGTACTTC.

The genes are TRBV15 and TRBJ2-6; D is undetermined. Trimming removed 3 bases from V and 4 bases from J, with 4 bases in between. This CDR3 spans 13 amino acids. Germline lookup yields CDR1 LNHNV and CDR2 YYDKDF (reference sequence). The DNA for the CDR3 is TGTGCCACCAGCAGTTCGGGGGCCAACGTCCTGACTTTC. Its protein is CATSSSGANVLTF.

This chain links TRBV7-2 with TRBJ2-7, with a possible D match to TRBD1 (6 bases). CDR1 and CDR2 from the germline V gene are SGHTA and FQGNSA. This CDR3 comprises 15 residues. Trimming cost V 1 base and J 0 bases, with 10 bases left between them. CDR3 sequence reads: CASSLGGLSSYEQYF. CDR3 DNA: TGTGCCAGCAGCTTAGGGGGGCTAAGCTCCTACGAGCAGTACTTC.

The gene calls are TRBV6-2 or TRBV6-3 and TRBJ2-1; a weak D match, TRBD2 (5 bases). The V gene lost 5 bases and the J gene lost 8 bases, with 19 bases spanning the gap. The CDR3 spans 15 residues. Germline V lookup: CDR1 MNHEY, CDR2 SVGEGT. The CDR3 bases are TGTGCCAGCAGTACCGGGTCCCTTTTTAGCGATGAGCAGTTCTTC. Protein: CASSTGSLFSDEQFF.

The rearrangement joins TRBV28 to TRBJ1-1, with TRBD1 matching over 7 bases. Per germline, CDR1 MDHEN and CDR2 SYDVKM. With V trimmed by 6 bases and J by 0 bases, 1 base remained unmatched. The CDR3 has 13 amino acids. Here the CDR3 DNA reads TGTGCCAGCAGGACAGGGATGAACACTGAAGCTTTCTTT. Protein product: CASRTGMNTEAFF.

There are a few counts of this clone. The chain links TRBV6-2 or TRBV6-3 to TRBJ1-2; the D is unclear. Germline CDR1 MNHEY, CDR2 SVGEGT. The CDR3 covers 13 residues. V was pared by 2 bases and J by 0 bases, with 4 bases between. The CDR3 DNA reads TGTGCCAGCAGTTACACGGCTAACTATGGCTACACCTTC. Translation gives CASSYTANYGYTF.